This TCR beta chain was captured in a study of blood T cell repertoires in COVID-19. Some clones are missing from TCRdb's copy, which holds only in-frame ones; the method was immunoSEQ multiplex PCR. This repertoire shows around 57,000 clones, about nine tenths found once; its top ten account for 20% to 25%. Germline V gene lookup returns CDR1 MDHEN and CDR2 SYDVKM. The CDR3 contains 14 residues. Trimming shortened V by 4 bases and J by 8 bases, and 17 bases separated the two germline ends. This chain joins TRBV28 and TRBJ1-2; a weak D match, TRBD1 (5 bases). The sequenced material came from peripheral blood. The receptor was derived from a woman over 75 with COVID-19, enrolled during active disease. DNA for the CDR3: TGTGCCAGCAGTTCCGCGGGGGGAATGTTAGGCTACACCTTC. Its translation: CASSSAGGMLGYTF.